This T cell receptor beta chain came from a study of regulatory T cells in long-lasting Graves disease. The V end was cut by 6 bases, the J end by 3 bases, with 11 bases between. Germline V gene lookup returns CDR1 SEHNR and CDR2 FQNEAQ (reference sequence). The CDR3 is 13 amino acids. The time point here: newly diagnosed GD, antithyroid drugs for less than 3 months. PBMC-extracted RNA yielded the TCR library. The table lists this clonotype with many counts. To make TCR beta libraries, researchers used iRepertoire HTBI primers and Arm-PCR of CDR3 regions. TCRdb processed the multiplex PCR reads anew with MiXCR; each CDR3 protein has one entry. The repertoire holds under 250,000 distinct CDR3 sequences, roughly a fifth seen once, with 11% to 15% in the top ten.

Sequencing was performed on peripheral blood mononuclear cells (PBMCs), taken at new diagnosis, from a patient treated with antithyroid drugs. This TCR was recovered from a female donor with Graves disease. V is TRBV7-9 and J is TRBJ1-1; possible D gene TRBD1, 5 bases. The CDR3 nucleotides read TGTGCCAGCAGACGTATGGGGGACACTGAAGCTTTCTTT. Translation: CASRRMGDTEAFF. Using reference TRBV7-9 and TRBJ1-1 for the parts outside the CDR3, the full variable domain is DTGVSQNPRHKITKRGQNVTFRCDPISEHNRLYWYRQTLGQGPEFLTYFQNEAQLEKSRLLSDRFSAERPKGSFSTLEIQRTEQGDSAMYLCASRRMGDTEAFFGQGTRLTVV.